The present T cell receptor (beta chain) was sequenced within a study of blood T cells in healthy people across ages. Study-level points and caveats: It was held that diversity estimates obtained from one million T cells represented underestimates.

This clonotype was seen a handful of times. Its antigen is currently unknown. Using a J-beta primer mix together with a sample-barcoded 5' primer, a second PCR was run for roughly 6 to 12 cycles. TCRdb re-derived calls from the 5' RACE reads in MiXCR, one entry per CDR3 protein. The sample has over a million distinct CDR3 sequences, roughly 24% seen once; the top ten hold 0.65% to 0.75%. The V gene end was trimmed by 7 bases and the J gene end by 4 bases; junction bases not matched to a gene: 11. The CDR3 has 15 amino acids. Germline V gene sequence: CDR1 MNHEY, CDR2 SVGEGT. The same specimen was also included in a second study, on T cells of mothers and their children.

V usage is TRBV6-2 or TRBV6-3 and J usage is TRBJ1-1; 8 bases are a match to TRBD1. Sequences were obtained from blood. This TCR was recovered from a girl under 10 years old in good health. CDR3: CASTISGGFGTEAFF. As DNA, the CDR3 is TGTGCCAGCACCATTTCAGGGGGCTTCGGCACTGAAGCTTTCTTT.